The clone carrying this TCR beta chain was counted only a few times. Its target is unknown. These data are taken from a study of identical twins. In TCRdb, the 5' RACE reads were re-called with MiXCR into one record per CDR3 protein. The sample yields 350,000 to 450,000 distinct CDR3 sequences, approximately 17% seen once. Trimming removed 6 bases at V and 12 bases at J, with 15 bases between. There are 11 residues in the CDR3. CDR1 and CDR2 from the germline V gene are DFQATT and SNEGSKA (reference sequence). Findings and caveats of the study: Insertion counts were lower in abundant cord blood beta clonotypes, a trend that memory repertoires did not show. Low generation probability was overrepresented in out-of-frame alpha sequences shared by twins.

Healthy Caucasians supplied all donations. The material sequenced was naive T cells sorted from blood. The receptor's source is a man aged 45 to 65 in good health. The chain carries TRBV20-1 and TRBJ2-1; TRBD1 or TRBD2 may be the D gene (5 bases each). The CDR3 loop reads CSAPSGLLQFF. Written as DNA, the CDR3 is TGCAGTGCCCCATCGGGGCTCCTGCAGTTCTTC.